This is a list of T cell receptor beta chains from one sample in a study of cytomegalovirus exposure and HLA in healthy donors. Only in-frame clones appear in the TCRdb table, and some are missing; sequencing was by immunoSEQ multiplex PCR. Among nearly 110,000 clones listed, roughly 77% were seen once. Specimen: PBMCs. These receptors were obtained from a man aged 35-49 years in good health and CMV-seronegative. CDR3s include the opening cysteine and the closing phenylalanine or tryptophan. Each record gives: clone size, V gene, D gene, J gene, CDR3 protein, CDR3 DNA. The D gene is left open where the match is weak. Rows give clone size only sometimes, using once, few, many, or a class for an expanded clone.

clone_size: -
v_call: TRBV6-1
d_call: -
j_call: TRBJ1-1
cdr3_aa: CASSQGGFGEAFF
cdr3_nt: TGTGCCAGCAGTCAAGGCGGTTTCGGTGAAGCTTTCTTT

clone_size: -
v_call: TRBV7-9
d_call: TRBD2
j_call: TRBJ2-1
cdr3_aa: CASSQTSGSLGEQFF
cdr3_nt: TGTGCCAGCAGCCAGACTAGCGGGTCCCTGGGTGAGCAGTTCTTC

clone_size: -
v_call: TRBV5-4
d_call: -
j_call: TRBJ2-3
cdr3_aa: CASSLRTSRGLLFSDTQYF
cdr3_nt: TGTGCCAGCAGCTTGAGGACGTCCAGGGGCCTCTTATTTTCAGATACGCAGTATTTT

clone_size: -
v_call: TRBV4-1
d_call: -
j_call: TRBJ2-1
cdr3_aa: CASSQGALSYNEQFF
cdr3_nt: TGCGCCAGCAGCCAAGGGGCCCTATCCTACAATGAGCAGTTCTTC

clone_size: -
v_call: TRBV19
d_call: -
j_call: TRBJ1-6
cdr3_aa: CASTAGSSYNSPLHF
cdr3_nt: TGTGCCAGTACCGCGGGGAGCTCCTATAATTCACCCCTCCACTTT

clone_size: -
v_call: TRBV11-2
d_call: -
j_call: TRBJ2-7
cdr3_aa: CASSVNRAQYEQYF
cdr3_nt: TGTGCCAGCAGCGTAAACAGGGCCCAATACGAGCAGTACTTC

clone_size: -
v_call: TRBV6-1
d_call: -
j_call: TRBJ2-7
cdr3_aa: CASRSMAGVYEQYF
cdr3_nt: TGTGCCAGCAGATCTATGGCCGGGGTCTACGAGCAGTACTTC

clone_size: few
v_call: TRBV2
d_call: TRBD1
j_call: TRBJ1-1
cdr3_aa: CASNSGQGRTEAFF
cdr3_nt: TGTGCCAGCAACTCCGGACAGGGGCGGACTGAAGCTTTCTTT

clone_size: -
v_call: TRBV7-9
d_call: -
j_call: TRBJ1-1
cdr3_aa: CASRWTTVNTEAFF
cdr3_nt: TGTGCCAGCAGGTGGACAACTGTGAACACTGAAGCTTTCTTT

clone_size: few
v_call: TRBV5-1
d_call: -
j_call: TRBJ2-6
cdr3_aa: CASSLDARSGANVLTF
cdr3_nt: TGCGCCAGCAGCTTGGATGCGCGCTCTGGGGCCAACGTCCTGACTTTC

clone_size: -
v_call: TRBV9
d_call: -
j_call: TRBJ2-1
cdr3_aa: CASSVGGVDEQFF
cdr3_nt: TGTGCCAGCAGCGTAGGCGGGGTTGATGAGCAGTTCTTC

clone_size: -
v_call: TRBV7-2
d_call: -
j_call: TRBJ2-1
cdr3_aa: CASSLGAYNEQFF
cdr3_nt: TGTGCCAGCAGCTTAGGCGCCTACAATGAGCAGTTCTTC

clone_size: -
v_call: TRBV27
d_call: TRBD2
j_call: TRBJ2-1
cdr3_aa: CASSSLSSGGANEQFF
cdr3_nt: TGTGCCAGCAGTTCCCTCTCTAGCGGGGGGGCCAATGAGCAGTTCTTC

clone_size: -
v_call: TRBV2
d_call: -
j_call: TRBJ2-3
cdr3_aa: CASNVYGGSTDTQYF
cdr3_nt: TGTGCCAGCAATGTGTATGGGGGGAGCACAGATACGCAGTATTTT

clone_size: -
v_call: TRBV7-9
d_call: TRBD1
j_call: TRBJ2-5
cdr3_aa: CASSLAQHRGVEETQYF
cdr3_nt: TGTGCCAGCAGCTTAGCGCAACACAGGGGGGTTGAAGAGACCCAGTACTTC

clone_size: -
v_call: TRBV7-9
d_call: TRBD2
j_call: TRBJ2-1
cdr3_aa: CASSRYRGGGRSYNEQFF
cdr3_nt: TGTGCCAGCAGCCGCTATAGGGGCGGGGGGAGGTCCTACAATGAGCAGTTCTTC

clone_size: -
v_call: TRBV4-2
d_call: TRBD2
j_call: TRBJ2-2
cdr3_aa: CASSQPGLAGEFTTGELFF
cdr3_nt: TGTGCCAGCAGCCAACCGGGACTAGCGGGGGAGTTCACCACCGGGGAGCTGTTTTTT

clone_size: once
v_call: TRBV4-1
d_call: -
j_call: TRBJ2-1
cdr3_aa: CASSRPHPYNEQFF
cdr3_nt: TGCGCCAGCAGCCGCCCACACCCCTACAATGAGCAGTTCTTC

clone_size: -
v_call: TRBV5-1
d_call: TRBD2
j_call: TRBJ2-7
cdr3_aa: CASSQIPSGGAQEQYF
cdr3_nt: TGCGCCAGCAGCCAAATCCCTAGCGGGGGGGCTCAAGAGCAGTACTTC

clone_size: -
v_call: TRBV9
d_call: TRBD1
j_call: TRBJ1-1
cdr3_aa: CASSVEPGTGVTEAFF
cdr3_nt: TGTGCCAGCAGCGTAGAACCCGGGACAGGGGTGACTGAAGCTTTCTTT

clone_size: few
v_call: TRBV7-2
d_call: -
j_call: TRBJ1-1
cdr3_aa: CASSFGIGGMNTEAFF
cdr3_nt: TGTGCCAGCAGCTTTGGGATTGGGGGGATGAACACTGAAGCTTTCTTT

clone_size: -
v_call: TRBV7-9
d_call: -
j_call: TRBJ1-2
cdr3_aa: CASSLVSGWIEGSSYGYTF
cdr3_nt: TGTGCCAGCAGCTTAGTCTCAGGGTGGATCGAAGGGTCCTCCTATGGCTACACCTTC

clone_size: -
v_call: TRBV5-1
d_call: -
j_call: TRBJ1-1
cdr3_aa: CASSSGTTGTEAFF
cdr3_nt: TGCGCCAGCAGCTCCGGCACAACGGGGACTGAAGCTTTCTTT

clone_size: -
v_call: TRBV19
d_call: -
j_call: TRBJ2-5
cdr3_aa: CASSTREQETQYF
cdr3_nt: TGTGCCAGTAGTACCAGGGAACAAGAGACCCAGTACTTC